These 28 T cell receptor beta chains originate from one sample sequenced in a study of cytomegalovirus exposure and HLA in healthy donors. A multiplex PCR was run with 60 Vbeta primers and 13 Jbeta primers. Libraries were prepared by immunoSEQ multiplex PCR; TCRdb keeps only in-frame clonotypes and omits some of them. Of about 160,000 clones listed, more than 60% are singletons. What was sequenced was PBMCs. The receptors shown here come from a man between 35 and 55 years old in good health and CMV-seropositive.

This rearrangement joins TRBV2 to TRBJ1-1; D not resolved. Between the trimmed V and J ends, which lost 5 bases and 8 bases, there was a span of 9 bases. The CDR3 length is 11 residues. Germline assignment: CDR1 SNHLY and CDR2 FYNNEI. CDR3 region: CASSLEVEAFF. Written as DNA, the CDR3 is TGTGCCAGCAGTCTGGAGGTCGAAGCTTTCTTT.

The V gene is TRBV27, the J gene TRBJ2-1; 12 bases match TRBD2. The CDR3 is made up of 17 amino acids. Germline CDR1 and CDR2: MNHEY and SMNVEV (reference sequence). Losses at the gene ends were 0 bases for V and 3 bases for J; bases not matched to a gene: 3. DNA of the CDR3: TGTGCCAGCAGTTTATCCCGACTAGCGGGGGTCTACAATGAGCAGTTCTTC. This sequence encodes CASSLSRLAGVYNEQFF.

This chain joins TRBV10-3 and TRBJ1-5; tentative D call: TRBD1 (5 bases). Germline V gene lookup returns CDR1 ENHRY and CDR2 SYGVKD. This CDR3 is built from 12 residues. Trimming pared 10 bases from V and 3 bases from J, leaving 10 bases between. The CDR3 sequence is CATRQINQPQHF. The CDR3 nucleotides are TGTGCCACTCGACAGATCAATCAGCCCCAGCATTTT.

The chain employs TRBV19 and TRBJ1-5, with 7 bases matching TRBD1. Germline CDR1 reads LNHDA; CDR2 reads SQIVND (reference sequence). The CDR3 length is 15 residues. With 3 bases clipped from V and 1 base from J, the junction kept 3 bases outside the gene matches. Written as DNA, the CDR3 is TGTGCCAGTAGTATCCTACAGGGGAGCAATCAGCCCCAGCATTTT. Encoded protein: CASSILQGSNQPQHF. Together with reference TRBV19 and TRBJ1-5, the CDR3 gives the full variable domain: DGGITQSPKYLFRKEGQNVTLSCEQNLNHDAMYWYRQDPGQGLRLIYYSQIVNDFQKGDIAEGYSVSREKKESFPLTVTSAQKNPTAFYLCASSILQGSNQPQHFGDGTRLSIL.

This clone was counted once. V usage is TRBV7-7 and J usage is TRBJ2-3; unclear D gene. The length of the CDR3 is 14 residues. Germline lookup yields CDR1 SSHAT and CDR2 FNYEAQ (reference sequence). Trimming took 1 base from V and 3 from J, leaving 8 bases between them. The CDR3 nucleotides read TGTGCCAGCAGCTTAGGTTTCGGTACAGATACGCAGTATTTT. The encoded protein is CASSLGFGTDTQYF.

This clone was detected a few times. The chain recombines TRBV7-2 with TRBJ2-5, with unresolved D. The CDR3 loop spans 12 amino acids. Germline CDR1 SGHTA, CDR2 FQGNSA. Trimming stripped 3 bases from V and 5 bases from J, with 7 bases between. As DNA, the CDR3 is TGTGCCAGCAGCTTCCAGGCGGAGACCCAGTACTTC. It codes for CASSFQAETQYF.

The J gene is TRBJ1-2, the V gene TRBV7-5; TRBD1 is the table's D call and was not checked against the DNA. TRBV7-5 is described as a pseudogene. The CDR3 consists of 16 residues. CDR3 loop: CVRSHRVQGRNYGYTF. CDR3 bases: TGTGTCAGAAGCCATAGGGTCCAGGGGCGTAACTATGGCTACACCTTC.

The J gene is TRBJ2-1, the V gene TRBV2, with 15 positions matching TRBD2. The CDR3 loop spans 17 amino acids. V shed 7 bases and J 4 bases; nucleotides not matched to a gene: 8. Germline V gives CDR1 SNHLY, CDR2 FYNNEI. The CDR3 is CASTLGLAGGSYNEQFF. Here the CDR3 DNA reads TGTGCCAGCACTCTAGGACTAGCGGGAGGGTCATACAATGAGCAGTTCTTC.

Regarding this clone: Other DNA sequences within the sample encode an identical CDR3. This chain uses TRBV7-2 with TRBJ2-2, with D possibly matching TRBD1 (6 bases). The CDR3 is 15 residues long. Germline V gives CDR1 SGHTA, CDR2 FQGNSA. V was trimmed by 1 base and J by 5 bases, leaving 11 bases between them. The CDR3 coding sequence is TGTGCCAGCAGCTTAGGCGGCAGGGGAACCGGGGAGCTGTTTTTT. Translation: CASSLGGRGTGELFF.

The chain is built from TRBV1 and TRBJ1-1. TRBV1 is reported as a pseudogene. The CDR3 loop spans 15 amino acids. CDR3: CTSSHQSRESTEAFF. DNA for the CDR3: TGCACCAGCAGCCACCAATCCCGGGAGAGCACTGAAGCTTTCTTT.

The genes are TRBV27 and TRBJ2-7, with D maybe TRBD1 (5 bases). Looked up from germline, CDR1 is MNHEY and CDR2 is SMNVEV (reference sequence). The CDR3 sequence is 16 residues long. V was pared by 0 bases and J by 0 bases, with 12 bases between. For the CDR3, the DNA is TGTGCCAGCAGTTTATCTTCAGGGTATATCTCCTACGAGCAGTACTTC. Translated, it gives CASSLSSGYISYEQYF.

V gene TRBV9 combines with J gene TRBJ1-2, with a possible D match to TRBD1 (5 bases). The CDR3 is 17 residues long. V gave up 0 bases and J gave up 4 bases, with 19 bases separating them. The germline V gene encodes CDR1 SGDLS and CDR2 YYNGEE. CDR3 sequence: CASSVAESTGSLYGYTF. CDR3 nucleotide sequence: TGTGCCAGCAGCGTAGCTGAATCAACAGGTAGCCTCTATGGCTACACCTTC.

The V gene is TRBV25-1, the J gene TRBJ2-2; D uncertain. This CDR3 has 13 residues. The germline V gene has CDR1 MGHDK and CDR2 SYGVNS. The V and J ends lost 6 bases and 0 bases respectively, with 5 bases between them. CDR3 sequence reads: CASRQTNTGELFF. The CDR3 coding sequence is TGTGCCAGCAGGCAGACGAACACCGGGGAGCTGTTTTTT.

There are a few counts of this clone. The V gene is TRBV5-8, the J gene TRBJ2-1, with D possibly matching TRBD2 (6 bases). V was shortened by 1 base and J by 5 bases, with 10 bases between the two germline ends. In germline, CDR1 is SGHTS, CDR2 YDEGEE. CDR3 size: 14 residues. CDR3 sequence: CASSLRTTNNEQFF. The CDR3 nucleotides read TGTGCCAGCAGCTTGCGGACTACAAACAATGAGCAGTTCTTC.

This CDR3 reads CSVWTPTNEKLFF. The DNA for the CDR3 is TGCAGCGTTTGGACACCAACTAATGAAAAACTGTTTTTT. This chain connects TRBV29-1 to TRBJ1-4; weak D call: TRBD1 (5 bases). The germline gives CDR1 SQVTM, CDR2 ANQGSEA. The CDR3 runs 13 residues. V shed 5 bases and J shed 0 bases, with 7 bases lying between them.

On this clone itself: This sample also contains other DNA sequences that code for the same CDR3. V gene TRBV5-1 combines with J gene TRBJ2-3; D is undetermined. There are 14 residues in the CDR3. Germline V gene sequence: CDR1 SGHRS, CDR2 YFSETQ. V gave up 0 bases and J gave up 0 bases, with 5 bases separating them. DNA for the CDR3: TGCGCCAGCAGCTTGGGGCGGAGCACAGATACGCAGTATTTT. It yields the protein CASSLGRSTDTQYF.

The chain combines TRBV10-3 with TRBJ2-7, with D maybe TRBD2 (5 bases). V gave up 5 bases and J gave up 2 bases, with 16 bases separating them. CDR3 length equals 15 residues. The germline V gene encodes CDR1 ENHRY and CDR2 SYGVKD. The CDR3 sequence: CAISPPPETTYEQYF. The CDR3 DNA is TGTGCCATCAGTCCCCCCCCAGAGACTACCTACGAGCAGTACTTC.

The chain recombines TRBV7-9 with TRBJ1-5; TRBD1 is a possible D gene (5 bases). Germline V gene data show CDR1 as SEHNR and CDR2 as FQNEAQ (reference sequence). CDR3 size: 16 residues. Trimming removed 1 base from V and 5 bases from J, with 15 bases in between. The CDR3 loop is CASSLGRQGDHQPQHF. In nucleotides, the CDR3 is TGTGCCAGCAGCTTAGGCCGCCAGGGTGATCATCAGCCCCAGCATTTT.

V is TRBV5-6 and J is TRBJ2-5; 7 positions match TRBD1. V shed 4 bases, J shed 2 bases, and the junction held 8 bases outside the gene matches. The CDR3 totals 15 residues. CDR1 is SGHDT, CDR2 YYEEEE, per germline. This CDR3 is CASSTRTGYQETQYF. In DNA form, the CDR3 reads TGTGCCAGCAGCACTCGGACAGGCTATCAAGAGACCCAGTACTTC.

On this clone: An end of the junction differs from the germline gene, which may be a read error. The chain combines TRBV5-4 with TRBJ2-3; a possible D gene is TRBD2 (6 bases). From germline, CDR1 is SGHNT and CDR2 YYREEE (reference sequence). CDR3 length: 15 amino acids. CDR3 sequence: CASSLEAGTTGTQYF. The CDR3 DNA is TGTGCCAGCAGCTTGGAGGCGGGAACTACAGGTACGCAGTATTTT. Full variable domain (remainder filled in from reference TRBV5-4 and TRBJ2-3): ETGVTQSPTHLIKTRGQQVTLRCSSQSGHNTVSWYQQALGQGPQFIFQYYREEENGRGNFPPRFSGLQFPNYSSELNVNALELDDSALYLCASSLEAGTTGTQYFGPGTRLTVL.

The chain uses TRBV7-2 and TRBJ2-7; D possibly corresponds to TRBD2 (6 bases). V shed 5 bases and J shed 3 bases, with 17 bases lying between them. The germline V gene encodes CDR1 SGHTA and CDR2 FQGNSA. The CDR3 totals 15 residues. The CDR3 sequence: CASSPYSGANYEQYF. CDR3 coding DNA: TGTGCCAGCAGCCCCTATAGCGGAGCTAACTACGAGCAGTACTTC.

The rearrangement joins TRBV10-3 to TRBJ1-1; TRBD1 might be the D (6 bases). V dropped 6 bases and J dropped 1 base, with 9 bases sitting between them. Germline loops: CDR1 ENHRY, CDR2 SYGVKD. This CDR3 contains 13 residues. In nucleotides, the CDR3 is TGTGCCATCAGGACGACAGGGAACACTGAAGCTTTCTTT. Translating it yields CAIRTTGNTEAFF.

The CDR3: CASSKVGTGGDIQYF. CDR3 bases: TGTGCCAGCAGCAAAGTAGGGACAGGGGGAGACATTCAGTACTTC. The rearrangement links TRBV21-1 to TRBJ2-4; TRBD1 was called by the table and not checked on the DNA. TRBV21-1 is assigned pseudogene status. This CDR3 contains 15 residues.

The chain recombines TRBV7-8 with TRBJ1-5, with 8 bases that match TRBD1. CDR3 length: 14 residues. CDR1 is SGHVS, CDR2 FQNEAQ, per germline. After removal of 6 bases from V and 4 bases from J, the junction contained 5 bases not matched to a gene. CDR3 in DNA: TGTGCCAGCAGTCAGGGGGCTCTGAATCAGCCCCAGCATTTT. This sequence encodes CASSQGALNQPQHF.

V usage is TRBV11-2 and J usage is TRBJ2-7; D is unclear. The CDR3 covers 13 residues. In germline, CDR1 is SGHAT, CDR2 FQNNGV. V lost 0 bases to trimming and J lost 3 bases, with 6 bases between them. This CDR3 is CASSLDPIYEQYF. The DNA for the CDR3 is TGTGCCAGCAGCTTAGATCCCATCTACGAGCAGTACTTC.

This clone has just a few counts. The chain carries TRBV5-1 and TRBJ1-4; 8 bases line up with TRBD1. Germline-derived CDR1 and CDR2 are SGHRS and YFSETQ. The CDR3 consists of 14 residues. Trimming removed 9 bases from V and 8 bases from J; junction bases left unmatched: 12. CDR3 loop: CATPPLDREEKLFF. CDR3 sequence (DNA): TGCGCCACTCCCCCACTGGACAGGGAGGAAAAACTGTTTTTT.

The chain couples TRBV20-1 to TRBJ1-1; 7 positions agree with TRBD1. Germline trimming cut 7 bases from V and 3 bases from J; bases unmatched to any gene: 2. This CDR3 comprises 11 residues. Germline CDR1 and CDR2: DFQATT and SNEGSKA (reference sequence). The CDR3 DNA reads TGCAGTGTGGACAGGTACACTGAAGCTTTCTTT. Protein product: CSVDRYTEAFF.

V is TRBV5-1 and J is TRBJ1-1; 10 nucleotides align to TRBD1. The CDR3 runs to 14 residues. Germline V gene data show CDR1 as SGHRS and CDR2 as YFSETQ. V lost 0 bases, J lost 11 bases, and 7 bases stayed unmatched. DNA for the CDR3: TGCGCCAGCAGCTTGGATCCCGGGACAGGGGTGGCTTTCTTT. Protein sequence: CASSLDPGTGVAFF.